The present T cell receptor (beta chain) was sequenced within a study of T cell responses to AZD1222 COVID-19 vaccine. The CDR3 loop spans 14 amino acids. The germline CDR1 and CDR2 sequences are MNHEY and SMNVEV (reference sequence). V gave up 7 bases and J gave up 1 base, with 13 bases separating them. Comment on this clone: Its antigen is currently unknown.

Study-wide results and caveats: Scientists sampled the repertoires only once the peak T cell response had passed. A reported finding is that nearly half of spike-specific TCRs target unmutated variant regions.

Measured with immunoSEQ multiplex PCR; TCRdb has only the in-frame clones, and not every one. The sample includes 150,000 to 200,000 clones, 85% to 95% of them seen just once. J is TRBJ1-1 and V is TRBV27; D is possibly TRBD1 (5 bases). The sample was peripheral blood, taken 28 days after the second AZD1222 dose. This TCR came from an adult who received the AZD1222 COVID-19 vaccine. The CDR3 DNA sequence: TGTGCCAGCAAGGGCGGGGGGGGGAACACTGAAGCTTTCTTT. It is translated as CASKGGGGNTEAFF.